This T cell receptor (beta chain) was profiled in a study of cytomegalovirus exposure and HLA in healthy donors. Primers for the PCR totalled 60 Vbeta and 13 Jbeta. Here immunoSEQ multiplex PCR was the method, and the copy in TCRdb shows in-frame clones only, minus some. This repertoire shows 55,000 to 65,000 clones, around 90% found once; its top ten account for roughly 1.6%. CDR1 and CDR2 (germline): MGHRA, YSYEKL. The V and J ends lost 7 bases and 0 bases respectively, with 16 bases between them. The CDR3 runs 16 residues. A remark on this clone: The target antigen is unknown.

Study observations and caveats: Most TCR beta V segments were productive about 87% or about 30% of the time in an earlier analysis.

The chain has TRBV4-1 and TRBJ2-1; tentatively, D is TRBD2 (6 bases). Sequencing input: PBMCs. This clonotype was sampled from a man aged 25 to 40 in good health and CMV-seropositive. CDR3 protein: CASKSRTTLSYNEQFF. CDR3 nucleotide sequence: TGCGCCAGCAAAAGTAGGACTACCCTCTCCTACAATGAGCAGTTCTTC.